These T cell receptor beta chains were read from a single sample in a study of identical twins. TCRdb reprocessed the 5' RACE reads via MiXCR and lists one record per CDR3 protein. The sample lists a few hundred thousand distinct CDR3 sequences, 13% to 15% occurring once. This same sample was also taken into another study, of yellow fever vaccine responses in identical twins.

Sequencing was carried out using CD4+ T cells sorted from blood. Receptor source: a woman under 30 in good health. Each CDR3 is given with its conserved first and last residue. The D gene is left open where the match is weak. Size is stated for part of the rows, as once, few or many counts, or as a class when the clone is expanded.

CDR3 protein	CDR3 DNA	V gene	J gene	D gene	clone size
CASSPQGQGVSYEQYF	TGTGCCAGCAGCCCCCAGGGGCAGGGGGTCTCCTACGAGCAGTACTTC	TRBV9	TRBJ2-7	TRBD1	.
CSASHSGYEQYF	TGCAGTGCTAGTCATTCAGGGTACGAGCAGTACTTC	TRBV20-1	TRBJ2-7	.	many
CASTTGLAGAEQYF	TGCGCCAGCACCACGGGACTAGCGGGGGCCGAGCAGTACTTC	TRBV5-1	TRBJ2-7	TRBD2	few
CASSYSGQLYEQYF	TGTGCCAGCAGTTATTCGGGACAGCTATACGAGCAGTACTTC	TRBV6-5	TRBJ2-7	TRBD1	.
CSALSIDRANTEAFF	TGCAGTGCTTTATCGATCGATAGGGCGAACACTGAAGCTTTCTTT	TRBV20-1	TRBJ1-1	.	.
CASKTAGLAGVKYF	TGTGCCAGCAAGACCGCGGGACTAGCGGGAGTTAAGTACTTC	TRBV12-3/TRBV12-4	TRBJ2-7	TRBD2	few
CASSRETVEKLFF	TGTGCCAGCAGTCGAGAGACAGTAGAAAAACTGTTTTTT	TRBV6-1	TRBJ1-4	.	few
CASSLGMLETQYF	TGTGCCAGCAGCTTAGGGATGCTGGAGACCCAGTACTTC	TRBV7-2	TRBJ2-5	.	many
CASSQARQGAMTGANVLTF	TGCGCCAGCAGCCAGGCGAGACAGGGGGCGATGACTGGGGCCAACGTCCTGACTTTC	TRBV4-3	TRBJ2-6	TRBD1	once
CSARGVVQGAANSPLHF	TGCAGTGCTAGAGGGGTGGTGCAGGGGGCCGCTAATTCACCCCTCCACTTT	TRBV20-1	TRBJ1-6	TRBD1	.
CSSGGSGETQYF	TGCAGCTCAGGGGGCTCAGGAGAGACCCAGTACTTC	TRBV29-1	TRBJ2-5	TRBD1	many